These 27 T cell receptor beta chains were all obtained from the same sample, sequenced in a study of cytomegalovirus exposure and HLA in healthy donors. This PCR relied on a set of 60 Vbeta primers and 13 Jbeta primers. TCRdb's copy holds only in-frame clones and misses some; the assay was immunoSEQ multiplex PCR. The table records 150,000 to 200,000 clones, approximately 86% of them present only once. Sample: PBMCs. The receptor source for this set is a young woman in good health and CMV-seronegative.

The CDR3 reads CASRFSGTISGANVLTF. CDR3 sequence (DNA): TGTGCCAGCAGATTTTCAGGGACAATCTCTGGGGCCAACGTCCTGACTTTC. The V gene is TRBV7-9, the J gene TRBJ2-6; D may be TRBD1 (6 bases). The CDR3 runs 17 residues. Germline CDR1 and CDR2: SEHNR and FQNEAQ (reference sequence). Trimming took off 6 bases at V and 0 bases at J, with 15 bases between the two ends.

For the CDR3, the DNA is TGTGCCAGCAGCTTGGCCTGGAGTAGCGGGGCGGAAAGCAATGAGCAGTTCTTC. This sequence encodes CASSLAWSSGAESNEQFF. This rearrangement joins TRBV5-8 to TRBJ2-1, with TRBD2 matching over 8 bases. Germline assignment: CDR1 SGHTS and CDR2 YDEGEE. The CDR3 length is 18 residues. J lost 6 bases, V lost 0 bases, and 14 bases had no gene match.

This chain links TRBV4-1 with TRBJ2-3; maybe TRBD2 (6 bases). Germline-derived CDR1 and CDR2 are MGHRA and YSYEKL. The ends were cut back, 1 base at V and 4 bases at J, with 18 bases in the middle. This CDR3 contains 17 residues. The chain's CDR3 is CASSQVIVTSQSDTQYF. The CDR3 coding sequence is TGCGCCAGCAGCCAAGTTATAGTAACTAGCCAATCAGATACGCAGTATTTT.

This chain uses TRBV5-1 with TRBJ2-1, with D unclear. The V and J ends lost 0 bases and 1 base respectively, with 11 bases between them. This CDR3 has 16 residues. CDR1 is SGHRS, CDR2 YFSETQ, per germline. The CDR3 coding sequence is TGCGCCAGCAGCTTGGGTTTCCGCACTTCCTACAATGAGCAGTTCTTC. Its protein product is CASSLGFRTSYNEQFF.

The chain couples TRBV6-6 to TRBJ2-2; no definite D call. This CDR3 has 14 amino acids. Trimming left V 0 bases short and J 1 base short, with 3 bases between. CDR1 is MNHNY and CDR2 is SVGAGI in the germline V gene (reference sequence). CDR3 sequence (DNA): TGTGCCAGCAGTTACTCCTTGAACACCGGGGAGCTGTTTTTT. Translating gives CASSYSLNTGELFF.

This chain connects TRBV6-5 to TRBJ1-6, with 8 nucleotides matching TRBD1. Germline V gene data show CDR1 as MNHEY and CDR2 as SVGAGI. V trimming: 0 bases; J trimming: 5 bases; junction bases outside the gene matches: 3. The CDR3 consists of 16 residues. The CDR3 sequence: CASSYSGQADNSPLHF. CDR3 sequence (DNA): TGTGCCAGCAGTTACTCGGGACAGGCGGATAATTCACCCCTCCACTTT.

The chain carries TRBV19 and TRBJ2-1; TRBD2 agrees at 8 bases. The germline gives CDR1 LNHDA, CDR2 SQIVND (reference sequence). The CDR3 extends over 14 amino acids. With 10 bases clipped from V and 5 bases from J, the junction kept 10 bases outside the gene matches. CDR3 protein: CAKKGGGPNNEQFF. CDR3 DNA: TGTGCCAAAAAAGGCGGGGGGCCGAACAATGAGCAGTTCTTC.

A single count supports this clone. The chain combines TRBV20-1 with TRBJ2-5; D gene unclear. CDR3 length: 11 residues. V was pared by 4 bases and J by 5 bases, with 8 bases between. Germline CDR1 DFQATT, CDR2 SNEGSKA (reference sequence). The CDR3 spells CSAINGETQYF. CDR3 DNA sequence: TGCAGTGCTATCAACGGGGAGACCCAGTACTTC.

This chain links TRBV5-8 with TRBJ1-5, with D possibly being TRBD1 (5 bases). Trimming took 3 bases from V and 3 from J, leaving 16 bases between them. The CDR3 consists of 16 residues. CDR1 and CDR2 from the germline V gene are SGHTS and YDEGEE. DNA of the CDR3: TGTGCCAGCAGCTGGGGACTGCGGGGAAACAATCAGCCCCAGCATTTT. It translates to CASSWGLRGNNQPQHF. Drawing the rest from reference TRBV5-8 and TRBJ1-5, the complete variable domain is EAGVTQSPTHLIKTRGQQATLRCSPISGHTSVYWYQQALGLGLQFLLWYDEGEERNRGNFPPRFSGRQFPNYSSELNVNALELEDSALYLCASSWGLRGNNQPQHFGDGTRLSIL.

The gene calls are TRBV28 and TRBJ2-5; 7 bases map to TRBD2. The CDR3 contains 23 residues. Germline trimming cut 1 base from V and 3 bases from J; bases unmatched to any gene: 29. The germline V gene encodes CDR1 MDHEN and CDR2 SYDVKM. In DNA, the CDR3 is TGTGCCAGCAGTTTATTTTTTGTGGAGACTGTCGGGCGCGGAGCGGGACGAAAAGAGACCCAGTACTTC. This gives the protein CASSLFFVETVGRGAGRKETQYF.

This clone was observed a single time. The rearrangement links TRBV7-9 to TRBJ1-2, with D maybe TRBD1 (6 bases). The CDR3 is made up of 16 amino acids. V dropped 2 bases and J dropped 2 bases, with 15 bases sitting between them. Germline CDR1 reads SEHNR; CDR2 reads FQNEAQ (reference sequence). The CDR3 protein is CASSLRRDIYNYGYTF. The CDR3 DNA sequence: TGTGCCAGCAGCTTACGTAGGGACATCTACAACTATGGCTACACCTTC.

V usage is TRBV27 and J usage is TRBJ2-7, with TRBD1 matching over 8 bases. Per germline, CDR1 MNHEY and CDR2 SMNVEV (reference sequence). This CDR3 has 14 residues. The ends lost 6 bases at V and 2 bases at J; junction bases unmatched: 6. For the CDR3, the DNA is TGTGCCAGCAGGCCCACCAGGGGGCCCTACGAGCAGTACTTC. This gives the protein CASRPTRGPYEQYF.

V usage is TRBV6-6 and J usage is TRBJ1-2; D possibly corresponds to TRBD1 (6 bases). Germline CDR1 MNHNY, CDR2 SVGAGI (reference sequence). V lost 2 bases to trimming and J lost 2 bases, with 15 bases between them. The CDR3 loop spans 16 amino acids. CDR3 sequence (DNA): TGTGCCAGCAGTTACCTTCGGGCAGGGGTAAACTATGGCTACACCTTC. Its translation is CASSYLRAGVNYGYTF.

J is TRBJ2-5 and V is TRBV6-6; 8 nucleotides align to TRBD1. The tail of the sequence fits TRBJ2-7 better, so the J call may be wrong. Per germline, CDR1 MNHNY and CDR2 SVGAGI (reference sequence). The length of the CDR3 is 15 residues. CDR3 coding DNA: TGTGCCAGCAGTGGATGGGACAGGCCTACCTACGAGCAGTACTTC. As protein: CASSGWDRPTYEQYF.

This clone showed up just once. V and J are TRBV28 and TRBJ2-1, with D perhaps TRBD2 (6 bases). The CDR3 runs 14 residues. The germline V and J ends were trimmed by 5 bases and 10 bases, with 18 bases remaining between them. Germline V gene data show CDR1 as MDHEN and CDR2 as SYDVKM. CDR3 loop: CASSQQVAVNEQFF. CDR3 bases: TGTGCCAGCAGTCAACAGGTAGCGGTAAACGAGCAGTTCTTC. Together with reference TRBV28 and TRBJ2-1, the CDR3 gives the full variable domain: DVKVTQSSRYLVKRTGEKVFLECVQDMDHENMFWYRQDPGLGLRLIYFSYDVKMKEKGDIPEGYSVSREKKERFSLILESASTNQTSMYLCASSQQVAVNEQFFGPGTRLTVL.

Here the CDR3 reads CASSRGEAGVRELFF. In nucleotides, the CDR3 is TGCGCCAGCAGCCGAGGGGAGGCGGGGGTACGGGAGCTGTTTTTT. This rearrangement joins TRBV4-1 to TRBJ2-2; 7 positions match TRBD2. This CDR3 is built from 15 residues. The junction had 11 bases not matched to a gene; V was cut back by 4 bases and J by 9 bases. In germline, CDR1 is MGHRA, CDR2 YSYEKL.

The V gene is TRBV7-9, the J gene TRBJ1-3; no reliable D call. The V gene's germline CDR1 is SEHNR and CDR2 FQNEAQ (reference sequence). This CDR3 is built from 16 residues. V lost 5 bases and J 4 bases, leaving 18 bases between the germline ends. The CDR3 region is CASSNLVAQFGNTIYF. CDR3 DNA sequence: TGTGCCAGCAGCAATTTGGTCGCACAATTCGGAAACACCATATATTTT.

The chain joins TRBV9 to TRBJ1-3, with D possibly matching TRBD1 (6 bases). This CDR3 is 17 amino acids long. V gave up 2 bases and J gave up 0 bases, with 15 bases separating them. CDR1 is SGDLS, CDR2 YYNGEE, per germline. CDR3 sequence (DNA): TGTGCCAGCAGCGTCCGGGACACAAGTCGCTCTGGAAACACCATATATTTT. Translated, it gives CASSVRDTSRSGNTIYF.

Only one count was recorded for this clone. The V and J genes are TRBV19 and TRBJ2-2; TRBD2 matches at 9 bases. Looked up from germline, CDR1 is LNHDA and CDR2 is SQIVND (reference sequence). The CDR3 has 16 amino acids. Trimming cost V 7 bases and J 3 bases; bases outside gene matches: 9. CDR3 in DNA: TGTGCCAGTACCCGGCGGGCGGGAGGGGACACCGGGGAGCTGTTTTTT. This translates into CASTRRAGGDTGELFF.

The rearrangement links TRBV28 to TRBJ1-1, with D unresolved. Trimming removed 3 bases from V and 2 bases from J, with 10 bases in between. This CDR3 has 14 amino acids. CDR1 is MDHEN, CDR2 SYDVKM, per germline. CDR3 DNA: TGTGCCAGCAGTTTTTCCAAGAGAAACACTGAAGCTTTCTTT. The encoded protein is CASSFSKRNTEAFF.

The rearrangement uses TRBV28 and TRBJ2-3; 10 bases match TRBD2. The CDR3 totals 17 residues. Losses at the gene ends were 3 bases for V and 0 bases for J; bases not matched to a gene: 6. Germline CDR1 is MDHEN and CDR2 is SYDVKM. CDR3 coding DNA: TGTGCCAGCAGTTTTGACAGACTAGCGGGCAGCACAGATACGCAGTATTTT. Amino acids: CASSFDRLAGSTDTQYF.

The rearrangement links TRBV4-2 to TRBJ2-5; 9 positions match TRBD2. The CDR3 length is 17 residues. CDR1 and CDR2 (germline): LGHNA, YNFKEQ. The trim removed 0 bases at V and 2 bases at J, leaving 7 bases unmatched. The CDR3 reads CASSQEDLAGPQETQYF. CDR3 nucleotides: TGTGCCAGCAGCCAAGAAGATCTAGCGGGGCCGCAAGAGACCCAGTACTTC.

V gene TRBV28 combines with J gene TRBJ2-2; TRBD2 is a possible D gene (5 bases). Germline-derived CDR1 and CDR2 are MDHEN and SYDVKM. Trimming took 7 bases from V and 12 from J, leaving 15 bases between them. The length of the CDR3 is 12 residues. The CDR3 DNA reads as TGTGCCAGCACGGGAAGGAGAGGGAAGCTGTTTTTT. Protein: CASTGRRGKLFF.

The chain uses TRBV19 and TRBJ2-4, with TRBD2 as a possible D gene (6 bases). The ends were cut back, 7 bases at V and 5 bases at J, with 15 bases in the middle. Looked up from germline, CDR1 is LNHDA and CDR2 is SQIVND (reference sequence). The CDR3 spans 14 residues. The CDR3 DNA is TGTGCCAGTACCACGCCGGGGGAGGAAAACATTCAGTACTTC. It encodes CASTTPGEENIQYF.

CDR3 amino acids: CAISESGTTGELFF. CDR3 nucleotides: TGTGCCATCAGTGAGTCCGGGACTACGGGGGAGCTGTTTTTT. This sequence joins TRBV10-3 and TRBJ2-2, with TRBD2 identical over 7 bases. The V gene end was trimmed by 0 bases and the J gene end by 8 bases; junction bases not matched to a gene: 3. The CDR3 has 14 amino acids. CDR1 is ENHRY, CDR2 SYGVKD, per germline.

V and J are TRBV7-9 and TRBJ1-5; 12 nucleotides align to TRBD1. Germline CDR1 SEHNR, CDR2 FQNEAQ (reference sequence). The CDR3 has 16 amino acids. J lost 9 bases, V lost 3 bases, and 9 bases had no gene match. The CDR3 sequence is CASSLGTGGPPGPQHF. The CDR3 DNA reads as TGTGCCAGCAGCTTGGGGACAGGGGGCCCCCCGGGGCCCCAGCATTTT.

The genes are TRBV5-6 and TRBJ2-3; perhaps TRBD1 as D (5 bases). Trimming left V 0 bases short and J 0 bases short, with 8 bases between. The CDR3 totals 15 residues. Germline assignment: CDR1 SGHDT and CDR2 YYEEEE. Written as DNA, the CDR3 is TGTGCCAGCAGCTTGGCAGGGTTGAGCACAGATACGCAGTATTTT. Its protein is CASSLAGLSTDTQYF.